The T cell receptor (beta chain) under discussion was sequenced for a study of blood T cell repertoires in COVID-19. Study context: The United States, Italy and Spain supplied acute and convalescent COVID-19 samples. PBMCs, B-cell-depleted T cells, or T cells provided the cDNA or gDNA that made up the material.

Source study methods: Researchers report that nucleated cell counts were estimated from reference gene primer amplification. Generated by immunoSEQ multiplex PCR, the TCRdb table keeps only in-frame clones and is missing some. From that table come the V and J calls and clone size; the DNA was used to work out D and trimming. The sample consists of fewer than 200,000 clones, 80% to 95% of them appearing once. The germline gives CDR1 MNHEY, CDR2 SMNVEV (reference sequence). V was clipped by 4 bases and J by 4 bases; unmatched bases: 11. The CDR3 is 17 amino acids. The clonotype originates from a man aged 45-60 years with acute or convalescent COVID-19. This chain joins TRBV27 and TRBJ2-5; 11 nucleotides match TRBD2. The specimen was peripheral blood. CDR3 coding DNA: TGTGCCAGCAGTTCTCGGCCCACTAGCGGGAGAGGAGAGACCCAGTACTTC. As protein: CASSSRPTSGRGETQYF.